The clone carrying this T cell receptor beta chain appeared many times. The germline V gene encodes CDR1 KGHSH and CDR2 LQKENI. Trimming cost V 2 bases and J 0 bases, with 8 bases left between them. This CDR3 spans 16 amino acids. The entry originates in a study of human T cells and chemical hapten exposure. Time point noted: healthy volunteer bleed at 6 weeks. Total RNA came from unfractionated whole blood. TCRdb redid the calling of the RACE reads with MiXCR, one entry per CDR3 protein. In the table there are about 65,000 distinct CDR3 sequences, about 6.5% of which are singletons. The sequencing sample was made of whole blood. The source is a female donor in good health. Some clones in this sample may be carry-over from other donors' samples. The chain couples TRBV18 to TRBJ2-6; a possible D gene is TRBD2 (5 bases). The chain's CDR3 is CASSPSGSSGANVLTF. The CDR3 DNA is TGTGCCAGCTCACCATCGGGGAGCTCTGGGGCCAACGTCCTGACTTTC.